These 13 T cell receptor beta chains were sequenced from one sample in a study of T-cell reconstitution after alpha-beta-depleted transplantation in children. Preparing the TCRbeta library involved the use of unique molecular identifiers. TCRdb reprocessed the PCR reads via MiXCR and lists one record per CDR3 protein. The sample has about 460,000 distinct CDR3 sequences, roughly an eighth seen once; the top ten hold more than 5.5%. The specimen comprised PBMCs from the stem cell graft donor, sampled from the stem cell graft. The receptors were sampled from a human donor who donated a stem cell graft to a child with combined immunodeficiency.

This clonotype was counted only a few times. The chain combines TRBV12-3 or TRBV12-4 with TRBJ1-1; D is undetermined. This CDR3 comprises 14 residues. V lost 6 bases and J lost 0, with 11 bases in between. The CDR3 loop reads CASRPTSMNTEAFF. CDR3 nucleotide sequence: TGTGCCAGCAGACCCACCTCAATGAACACTGAAGCTTTCTTT.

This chain links TRBV9 with TRBJ2-7; D may be TRBD2 (7 bases). V lost 1 base and J lost 5, with 13 bases in between. The V gene's germline CDR1 is SGDLS and CDR2 YYNGEE. This CDR3 region has 14 residues. The CDR3 bases are TGTGCCAGCAGCGTAAAGTTAGGGGGGGACGAGCAGTACTTC. This translates into CASSVKLGGDEQYF.

This clonotype has a handful of counts. This chain joins TRBV4-3 and TRBJ1-3; D gene uncertain. The CDR3 covers 18 residues. Per germline, CDR1 LGHNA and CDR2 YSLEER. Trimming took off 0 bases at V and 1 base at J, with 16 bases between the two ends. As DNA, the CDR3 is TGCGCCAGCAGCCAAGATGAGTTCCGGCGGGTATCTGGAAACACCATATATTTT. Translation: CASSQDEFRRVSGNTIYF.

The CDR3 region is CASSLARRGRSQPQHF. Written as DNA, the CDR3 is TGTGCCAGCAGTTTAGCCCGCCGGGGGAGGAGTCAGCCCCAGCATTTT. The chain combines TRBV12-3 or TRBV12-4 with TRBJ1-5, with a weak D call TRBD1 (5 bases). The CDR3 totals 16 residues. V lost 0 bases to trimming and J lost 6 bases, with 15 bases between them.

This clonotype was counted at least ten times. The chain links TRBV12-3 or TRBV12-4 to TRBJ2-7, with a tentative D call TRBD2 (6 bases). The CDR3 is made up of 13 amino acids. Trimming removed 5 bases from V and 0 bases from J, with 8 bases in between. CDR3 nucleotide sequence: TGTGCCAGCAGTGGGGGGATCTCCTACGAGCAGTACTTC. It specifies CASSGGISYEQYF.

This clonotype came up many times. The CDR3 DNA sequence: TGTGCCAGCAGTTTTAGGGACAACTACGAGCAGTACTTC. It encodes CASSFRDNYEQYF. The chain links TRBV12-3 or TRBV12-4 to TRBJ2-7; D perhaps matches TRBD1 (6 bases). With 3 bases removed from V and 3 bases from J, the gap between germline ends came to 9 bases. The CDR3 contains 13 residues.

This clonotype was seen ten or more times. The chain combines TRBV12-3 or TRBV12-4 with TRBJ2-7; perhaps TRBD1 as D (6 bases). Between the trimmed V and J ends, which lost 5 bases and 2 bases, there was a span of 10 bases. This CDR3 spans 13 amino acids. CDR3 protein: CASSQGFTYEQYF. The CDR3 DNA reads as TGTGCCAGCAGTCAGGGGTTCACCTACGAGCAGTACTTC.

This clonotype has a count of ten or more. The chain employs TRBV6-5 and TRBJ2-2; no reliable D call. Germline-derived CDR1 and CDR2 are MNHEY and SVGAGI. There are 14 residues in the CDR3. V shed 7 bases and J shed 0 bases, with 9 bases lying between them. The CDR3 nucleotides read TGTGCCAGCAATATACTTGCGAACACCGGGGAGCTGTTTTTT. Amino acid sequence: CASNILANTGELFF.

This clonotype was seen more than once but under ten times. This sequence joins TRBV20-1 and TRBJ1-1; perhaps TRBD1 as D (5 bases). The CDR3 is 18 residues long. V lost 0 bases, J lost 7 bases, and 27 bases lay in between. The V gene's germline CDR1 is DFQATT and CDR2 SNEGSKA (reference sequence). CDR3 loop: CSARDLRGTAILRGEAFF. DNA for the CDR3: TGCAGTGCTAGAGATTTGAGGGGCACCGCTATTCTCCGTGGTGAAGCTTTCTTT.

This clonotype showed up just a few times. The chain recombines TRBV3-1 with TRBJ2-3; 7 positions match TRBD2. CDR3 length equals 15 residues. The trim removed 2 bases at V and 4 bases at J, leaving 6 bases unmatched. Germline loops: CDR1 LGHDT, CDR2 YNNKEL (reference sequence). CDR3 sequence reads: CASSQLSGLPDTQYF. In DNA, the CDR3 is TGTGCCAGCAGCCAACTATCGGGACTACCAGATACGCAGTATTTT.

V usage is TRBV7-2 and J usage is TRBJ2-7, with D tentatively TRBD1 (6 bases). Germline V lookup: CDR1 SGHTA, CDR2 FQGNSA. V was shortened by 5 bases and J by 6 bases, with 14 bases between the two germline ends. The CDR3 contains 13 residues. CDR3 region: CASSHAGAAEQYF. CDR3 sequence (DNA): TGTGCCAGCAGCCACGCAGGGGCTGCCGAGCAGTACTTC.

This clonotype has ten or more counts. The rearrangement links TRBV28 to TRBJ2-7; 7 bases align to TRBD2. The CDR3 has 14 amino acids. CDR1 is MDHEN, CDR2 SYDVKM, per germline. With V trimmed by 5 bases and J by 3 bases, 7 bases remained unmatched. Here the CDR3 reads CASSPGGYLYEQYF. The CDR3 DNA sequence: TGTGCCAGCAGTCCGGGGGGATATCTCTACGAGCAGTACTTC. The whole variable domain, filled in from reference TRBV28 and TRBJ2-7, reads DVKVTQSSRYLVKRTGEKVFLECVQDMDHENMFWYRQDPGLGLRLIYFSYDVKMKEKGDIPEGYSVSREKKERFSLILESASTNQTSMYLCASSPGGYLYEQYFGPGTRLTVT.

This chain links TRBV4-2 with TRBJ2-1; tentatively, D is TRBD1 (6 bases). V lost 4 bases, J lost 0 bases, and 22 bases lay in between. Per the germline V gene, CDR1 is LGHNA and CDR2 is YNFKEQ. The CDR3 sequence is 19 residues long. The CDR3 bases are TGTGCCAGCAGCCGACAGGACAGTTTATCTTTCTTCTCCTACAATGAGCAGTTCTTC. It yields the protein CASSRQDSLSFFSYNEQFF.